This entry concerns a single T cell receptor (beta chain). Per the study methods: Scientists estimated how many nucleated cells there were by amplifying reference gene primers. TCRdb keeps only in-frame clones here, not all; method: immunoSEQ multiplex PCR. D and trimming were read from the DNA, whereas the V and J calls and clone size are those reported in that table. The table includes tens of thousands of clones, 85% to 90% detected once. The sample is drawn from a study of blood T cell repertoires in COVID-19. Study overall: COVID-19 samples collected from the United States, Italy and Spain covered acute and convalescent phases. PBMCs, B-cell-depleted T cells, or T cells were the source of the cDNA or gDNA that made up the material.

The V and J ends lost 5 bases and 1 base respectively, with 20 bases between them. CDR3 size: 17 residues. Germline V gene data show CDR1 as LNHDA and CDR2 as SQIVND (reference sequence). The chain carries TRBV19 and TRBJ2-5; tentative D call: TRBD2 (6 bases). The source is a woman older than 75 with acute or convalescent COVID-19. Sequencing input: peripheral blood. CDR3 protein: CASSPDGGWGVQETQYF. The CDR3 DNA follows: TGTGCCAGTAGTCCGGACGGAGGGTGGGGGGTCCAAGAGACCCAGTACTTC.